A single T cell receptor (beta chain) is shown here with its context. Its antigen is unknown. This sample was taken from a study of beta chain features in type 1 diabetes. Findings and caveats of the study: Moderately but significantly shorter TCRB CDR3s were found in Type 1 diabetes patients in all four CD4+ subsets. Insertion counts at VDJ junctions were lower in type 1 diabetes patients, who also showed more deletions there.

Stem cell-like memory, regulatory, central memory and naive CD4+ cells were sorted via CD45RO/CCR7/CD25/CD127/CD95/CD27. All of the sorted populations showed purity greater than 95%. Germline V gene sequence: CDR1 SGHTA, CDR2 FQGNSA. V gave up 5 bases and J gave up 3 bases, with 7 bases separating them. The CDR3 runs to 13 residues. Expressed TCRB transcripts were sequenced because the entire RNA isolate underwent reverse transcription. Sequencing was performed with immunoSEQ multiplex PCR; in TCRdb, only in-frame clones are kept and a portion is missing. The repertoire holds around 690,000 clones, 12% seen once, with more than 0.095% in the top ten.

The chain joins TRBV7-2 to TRBJ2-2; D perhaps matches TRBD1 (5 bases). Sequencing used naive CD4+ T cells from blood. The sequence was collected from a man aged 25-45 years with type 1 diabetes. In DNA, the CDR3 is TGTGCCAGCAGCCTACAGGACACCGGGGAGCTGTTTTTT. This sequence encodes CASSLQDTGELFF. Using reference TRBV7-2 and TRBJ2-2 for the parts outside the CDR3, the full variable domain is GAGVSQSPSNKVTEKGKDVELRCDPISGHTALYWYRQSLGQGLEFLIYFQGNSAPDKSGLPSDRFSAERTGGSVSTLTIQRTQQEDSAVYLCASSLQDTGELFFGEGSRLTVL.